Below are 27 T cell receptor beta chains sequenced from a single sample in a study of radiation and T cells in renal cell carcinoma. TCRdb's copy holds only in-frame clones and misses some; the assay was immunoSEQ multiplex PCR. The sample shows 110,000 to 150,000 clones, approximately 87% of them seen only once. As to time point: baseline pretreatment blood. Sample treatment: 15 Gy SBRT to primary tumor, nephrectomy 4 weeks later. This sample comprised blood, obtained from a patient whose treatment included radiotherapy and nephrectomy. The receptors originated from a woman aged 50 to 65 with renal cell carcinoma.

The rearrangement links TRBV19 to TRBJ1-5; TRBD1 aligns across 8 bases. The CDR3 is made up of 14 amino acids. J gave up 8 bases and V 4 bases, and 7 bases lay outside the gene matches. Germline lookup yields CDR1 LNHDA and CDR2 SQIVND (reference sequence). The CDR3 DNA is TGTGCCAGTAGTACAGACAGGGGTTGGGAGCCCCAGCATTTT. As protein: CASSTDRGWEPQHF. The variable domain in full, completed from reference TRBV19 and TRBJ1-5, reads DGGITQSPKYLFRKEGQNVTLSCEQNLNHDAMYWYRQDPGQGLRLIYYSQIVNDFQKGDIAEGYSVSREKKESFPLTVTSAQKNPTAFYLCASSTDRGWEPQHFGDGTRLSIL.

The chain recombines TRBV2 with TRBJ1-2; D gene uncertain. The V end was cut by 1 base, the J end by 8 bases, with 8 bases between. The CDR3 contains 12 residues. Per the germline V gene, CDR1 is SNHLY and CDR2 is FYNNEI. CDR3 nucleotides: TGTGCCAGCAGTGAAGGCCAGGAGGGCTACACCTTC. Its translation: CASSEGQEGYTF.

The V and J genes are TRBV5-1 and TRBJ1-5, with 8 bases that match TRBD1. With V trimmed by 4 bases and J by 4 bases, 10 bases remained unmatched. The CDR3 covers 16 residues. Germline V lookup: CDR1 SGHRS, CDR2 YFSETQ. CDR3 loop: CASSQTRDRFNQPQHF. CDR3 DNA sequence: TGCGCCAGCAGCCAAACCAGGGACAGGTTTAATCAGCCCCAGCATTTT. The full variable domain, with the rest looked up from reference TRBV5-1 and TRBJ1-5, is KAGVTQTPRYLIKTRGQQVTLSCSPISGHRSVSWYQQTPGQGLQFLFEYFSETQRNKGNFPGRFSGRQFSNSRSEMNVSTLELGDSALYLCASSQTRDRFNQPQHFGDGTRLSIL.

This chain joins TRBV28 and TRBJ2-3, with 11 bases identical to TRBD2. With V trimmed by 7 bases and J by 7 bases, 10 bases remained unmatched. CDR3 length equals 15 residues. CDR1 is MDHEN, CDR2 SYDVKM, per germline. The CDR3 coding sequence is TGTGCCAGCACCCCAGGGAGGACTAGCGGGCATACGCAGTATTTT. This gives the protein CASTPGRTSGHTQYF.

The chain combines TRBV5-1 with TRBJ1-3; D gene uncertain. The V end was cut by 7 bases, the J end by 2 bases, with 13 bases between. Per germline, CDR1 SGHRS and CDR2 YFSETQ. The CDR3 sequence is 14 residues long. This CDR3 reads CASRAWGTGNTIYF. For the CDR3, the DNA is TGCGCCAGCCGGGCGTGGGGAACTGGAAACACCATATATTTT.

The chain joins TRBV27 to TRBJ2-7; 9 positions agree with TRBD1. V was pared by 5 bases and J by 3 bases, with 5 bases of the junction left unmatched. Germline V gene sequence: CDR1 MNHEY, CDR2 SMNVEV (reference sequence). This CDR3 spans 14 amino acids. The CDR3 DNA follows: TGTGCCAGCAGTGTGGCGACAGGGGGCTACGAGCAGTACTTC. Translated, it gives CASSVATGGYEQYF.

V is TRBV11-2 and J is TRBJ2-7, with a tentative D call TRBD1 (8 bases). CDR1 and CDR2 (germline): SGHAT, FQNNGV. The CDR3 is 15 residues long. Trimming took off 5 bases at V and 6 bases at J, with 20 bases between the two ends. Here the CDR3 reads CASSERGAGGFEQYF. The CDR3, as DNA: TGTGCCAGCAGCGAACGGGGGGCAGGGGGCTTCGAGCAGTACTTC.

The J gene is TRBJ1-5, the V gene TRBV9; D is perhaps TRBD1 (6 bases). CDR1 and CDR2 (germline): SGDLS, YYNGEE. CDR3 length: 16 amino acids. Trimming stripped 4 bases from V and 0 bases from J, with 14 bases between. The CDR3: CASSKEGGNSNQPQHF. CDR3 DNA: TGTGCCAGCAGCAAGGAGGGGGGCAATAGCAATCAGCCCCAGCATTTT.

The genes are TRBV7-9 and TRBJ2-7; TRBD1 agrees at 11 bases. CDR1 SEHNR and CDR2 FQNEAQ come from the germline V gene (reference sequence). This CDR3 region has 15 residues. V was clipped by 5 bases and J by 6 bases; unmatched bases: 9. As DNA, the CDR3 is TGTGCCAGCAGCGACCCCGGGACAGGGGGTTTCGAGCAGTACTTC. It encodes CASSDPGTGGFEQYF.

The table lists this clone with a count of one. This chain connects TRBV15 to TRBJ1-5; 10 nucleotides match TRBD1. The CDR3 is 20 amino acids. Germline lookup yields CDR1 LNHNV and CDR2 YYDKDF (reference sequence). The V gene end was trimmed by 4 bases and the J gene end by 1 base; junction bases not matched to a gene: 16. The chain's CDR3 is CATSIPRDRGALLSNQPQHF. The CDR3 nucleotides are TGTGCCACCAGCATCCCCCGGGACAGGGGCGCTCTACTGAGCAATCAGCCCCAGCATTTT.

The V call is TRBV27, the J call TRBJ2-1, with TRBD1 matching over 10 bases. The trim removed 6 bases at V and 7 bases at J, leaving 6 bases unmatched. The germline V gene encodes CDR1 MNHEY and CDR2 SMNVEV (reference sequence). This CDR3 comprises 14 residues. The CDR3 protein is CASSSGQGRNEQFF. CDR3 DNA: TGTGCCAGCAGCTCGGGACAGGGGAGGAATGAGCAGTTCTTC.

The V gene is TRBV30, the J gene TRBJ2-2; D is undetermined. This CDR3 comprises 14 residues. Germline-derived CDR1 and CDR2 are GTSNPN and SVGIG (reference sequence). The V gene lost 0 bases and the J gene lost 1 base, with 6 bases spanning the gap. CDR3 residues: CAWSVGLNTGELFF. CDR3 in DNA: TGTGCCTGGAGTGTAGGCTTGAACACCGGGGAGCTGTTTTTT.

The table lists this clone with a few counts. The chain joins TRBV21-1 to TRBJ1-1. TRBV21-1 is designated a pseudogene. This CDR3 has 16 residues. As DNA, the CDR3 is TGTGCCAGCAGCAAAGCCGAGCTCGGGGGGAACACTGAAGCTTTCTTT. Its protein is CASSKAELGGNTEAFF.

The chain carries TRBV30 and TRBJ2-5; D is possibly TRBD1 (5 bases). The CDR3 has 13 amino acids. Germline CDR1 and CDR2: GTSNPN and SVGIG (reference sequence). V lost 0 bases to trimming and J lost 4 bases, with 9 bases between them. The CDR3 coding sequence is TGTGCCTGGAGTGTCCTGGGGCCAGAGACCCAGTACTTC. It specifies CAWSVLGPETQYF.

V usage is TRBV4-3 and J usage is TRBJ1-5; D is undetermined. Germline-derived CDR1 and CDR2 are LGHNA and YSLEER. Trimming took off 1 base at V and 4 bases at J, with 11 bases between the two ends. The CDR3 has 15 amino acids. CDR3: CASSQVAGPNQPQHF. In DNA form, the CDR3 reads TGCGCCAGCAGCCAAGTCGCAGGCCCTAATCAGCCCCAGCATTTT.

The chain uses TRBV27 and TRBJ2-1; D may be TRBD1 (5 bases). Germline values: CDR1 MNHEY, CDR2 SMNVEV (reference sequence). V lost 5 bases and J 6 bases, leaving 14 bases between the germline ends. The CDR3 spans 14 residues. The DNA for the CDR3 is TGTGCCAGCAGTATCAGGGTGGTCGCCAATGAGCAGTTCTTC. Its translation: CASSIRVVANEQFF.

V gene TRBV4-1 combines with J gene TRBJ2-7, with 8 bases identical to TRBD1. The V gene end was trimmed by 4 bases and the J gene end by 2 bases; junction bases not matched to a gene: 7. CDR3 size: 15 residues. CDR1 is MGHRA, CDR2 YSYEKL, per germline. The DNA for the CDR3 is TGCGCCAGCAGCCCGACCGGGACAGGCGCCTACGAGCAGTACTTC. Residues: CASSPTGTGAYEQYF.

The chain recombines TRBV6-4 with TRBJ2-2, with D perhaps TRBD2 (5 bases). The CDR3 contains 16 residues. Trimming took 8 bases from V and 2 from J, leaving 18 bases between them. The V gene's germline CDR1 is MRHNA and CDR2 SNTAGT. This CDR3 is CASSLNPGGNTGELFF. Here the CDR3 DNA reads TGTGCCAGCTCTCTTAACCCAGGAGGTAACACCGGGGAGCTGTTTTTT.

The V call is TRBV4-3, the J call TRBJ1-3; D remains ambiguous. Trimming shortened V by 0 bases and J by 0 bases, and 9 bases separated the two germline ends. CDR1 and CDR2 (germline): LGHNA, YSLEER. The CDR3 runs 16 residues. The CDR3 protein is CASSQDWPSSGNTIYF. Written as DNA, the CDR3 is TGCGCCAGCAGCCAAGATTGGCCGTCCTCTGGAAACACCATATATTTT.

V gene TRBV5-1 combines with J gene TRBJ2-1; D unclear. The CDR3 extends over 18 amino acids. Germline values: CDR1 SGHRS, CDR2 YFSETQ. The V end was cut by 3 bases, the J end by 5 bases, with 24 bases between. CDR3 in DNA: TGCGCCAGCAGCTCACTAAAAACCATCAACACGGCCCACAATGAGCAGTTCTTC. Translating it yields CASSSLKTINTAHNEQFF.

The rearrangement uses TRBV5-4 and TRBJ2-7; 12 positions match TRBD2. The CDR3 has 16 residues. Per germline, CDR1 SGHNT and CDR2 YYREEE (reference sequence). V gave up 6 bases and J gave up 5 bases; unmatched junction bases: 12. CDR3 bases: TGTGCCAGCACCTCTCTAGCGGGAGGGCTCCGGAACGAGCAGTACTTC. As protein: CASTSLAGGLRNEQYF.

This chain uses TRBV5-1 with TRBJ2-7; D remains ambiguous. CDR1 is SGHRS, CDR2 YFSETQ, per germline. V lost 0 bases, J lost 5 bases, and 3 bases lay in between. The CDR3 consists of 11 residues. This CDR3 is CASSLAHEQYF. In DNA, the CDR3 is TGCGCCAGCAGCTTGGCCCACGAGCAGTACTTC.

The chain combines TRBV28 with TRBJ2-3; possibly TRBD2 for D (5 bases). The V gene's germline CDR1 is MDHEN and CDR2 SYDVKM. Trimming cost V 5 bases and J 2 bases, with 17 bases left between them. This CDR3 is 16 amino acids long. CDR3 sequence (DNA): TGTGCCAGCAGTACTCGTTTTGGGGAGTACACAGATACGCAGTATTTT. Translating it yields CASSTRFGEYTDTQYF.

This clone came up a few times. The rearrangement uses TRBV9 and TRBJ2-2; 7 bases map to TRBD1. Germline trimming cut 4 bases from V and 4 bases from J; bases unmatched to any gene: 4. Germline CDR1 is SGDLS and CDR2 is YYNGEE. The CDR3 has 14 residues. The CDR3: CASSTGQFTGELFF. The DNA for the CDR3 is TGTGCCAGCAGCACGGGACAGTTCACCGGGGAGCTGTTTTTT.

V is TRBV6-5 and J is TRBJ1-4; D call uncertain. The CDR3 is made up of 13 amino acids. The V end was cut by 6 bases, the J end by 4 bases, with 9 bases between. CDR1 and CDR2 from the germline V gene are MNHEY and SVGAGI. The CDR3 DNA follows: TGTGCCAGCAGACCTCCGGGTAATGAAAAACTGTTTTTT. It translates to CASRPPGNEKLFF.

The chain employs TRBV10-1 and TRBJ2-1; TRBD2 agrees at 9 bases. The CDR3 contains 14 residues. Per the germline V gene, CDR1 is WNHNN and CDR2 is SYGVQD (reference sequence). The CDR3 coding sequence is TGCGCGACCAGCGGGGGGAGCTCCTACAATGAGCAGTTCTTC. The encoded protein is CATSGGSSYNEQFF.

In this sample, this clone turned up once. This rearrangement joins TRBV9 to TRBJ1-6; D is undetermined. The CDR3 has 15 amino acids. Trimming removed 1 base at V and 2 bases at J, with 7 bases between. Germline-derived CDR1 and CDR2 are SGDLS and YYNGEE. CDR3 region: CASSVTGTYNSPLHF. The CDR3 bases are TGTGCCAGCAGCGTAACGGGGACCTATAATTCACCCCTCCACTTT. Combining the CDR3 with reference TRBV9 and TRBJ1-6 gives the whole variable domain DSGVTQTPKHLITATGQRVTLRCSPRSGDLSVYWYQQSLDQGLQFLIQYYNGEERAKGNILERFSAQQFPDLHSELNLSSLELGDSALYFCASSVTGTYNSPLHFGNGTRLTVT.